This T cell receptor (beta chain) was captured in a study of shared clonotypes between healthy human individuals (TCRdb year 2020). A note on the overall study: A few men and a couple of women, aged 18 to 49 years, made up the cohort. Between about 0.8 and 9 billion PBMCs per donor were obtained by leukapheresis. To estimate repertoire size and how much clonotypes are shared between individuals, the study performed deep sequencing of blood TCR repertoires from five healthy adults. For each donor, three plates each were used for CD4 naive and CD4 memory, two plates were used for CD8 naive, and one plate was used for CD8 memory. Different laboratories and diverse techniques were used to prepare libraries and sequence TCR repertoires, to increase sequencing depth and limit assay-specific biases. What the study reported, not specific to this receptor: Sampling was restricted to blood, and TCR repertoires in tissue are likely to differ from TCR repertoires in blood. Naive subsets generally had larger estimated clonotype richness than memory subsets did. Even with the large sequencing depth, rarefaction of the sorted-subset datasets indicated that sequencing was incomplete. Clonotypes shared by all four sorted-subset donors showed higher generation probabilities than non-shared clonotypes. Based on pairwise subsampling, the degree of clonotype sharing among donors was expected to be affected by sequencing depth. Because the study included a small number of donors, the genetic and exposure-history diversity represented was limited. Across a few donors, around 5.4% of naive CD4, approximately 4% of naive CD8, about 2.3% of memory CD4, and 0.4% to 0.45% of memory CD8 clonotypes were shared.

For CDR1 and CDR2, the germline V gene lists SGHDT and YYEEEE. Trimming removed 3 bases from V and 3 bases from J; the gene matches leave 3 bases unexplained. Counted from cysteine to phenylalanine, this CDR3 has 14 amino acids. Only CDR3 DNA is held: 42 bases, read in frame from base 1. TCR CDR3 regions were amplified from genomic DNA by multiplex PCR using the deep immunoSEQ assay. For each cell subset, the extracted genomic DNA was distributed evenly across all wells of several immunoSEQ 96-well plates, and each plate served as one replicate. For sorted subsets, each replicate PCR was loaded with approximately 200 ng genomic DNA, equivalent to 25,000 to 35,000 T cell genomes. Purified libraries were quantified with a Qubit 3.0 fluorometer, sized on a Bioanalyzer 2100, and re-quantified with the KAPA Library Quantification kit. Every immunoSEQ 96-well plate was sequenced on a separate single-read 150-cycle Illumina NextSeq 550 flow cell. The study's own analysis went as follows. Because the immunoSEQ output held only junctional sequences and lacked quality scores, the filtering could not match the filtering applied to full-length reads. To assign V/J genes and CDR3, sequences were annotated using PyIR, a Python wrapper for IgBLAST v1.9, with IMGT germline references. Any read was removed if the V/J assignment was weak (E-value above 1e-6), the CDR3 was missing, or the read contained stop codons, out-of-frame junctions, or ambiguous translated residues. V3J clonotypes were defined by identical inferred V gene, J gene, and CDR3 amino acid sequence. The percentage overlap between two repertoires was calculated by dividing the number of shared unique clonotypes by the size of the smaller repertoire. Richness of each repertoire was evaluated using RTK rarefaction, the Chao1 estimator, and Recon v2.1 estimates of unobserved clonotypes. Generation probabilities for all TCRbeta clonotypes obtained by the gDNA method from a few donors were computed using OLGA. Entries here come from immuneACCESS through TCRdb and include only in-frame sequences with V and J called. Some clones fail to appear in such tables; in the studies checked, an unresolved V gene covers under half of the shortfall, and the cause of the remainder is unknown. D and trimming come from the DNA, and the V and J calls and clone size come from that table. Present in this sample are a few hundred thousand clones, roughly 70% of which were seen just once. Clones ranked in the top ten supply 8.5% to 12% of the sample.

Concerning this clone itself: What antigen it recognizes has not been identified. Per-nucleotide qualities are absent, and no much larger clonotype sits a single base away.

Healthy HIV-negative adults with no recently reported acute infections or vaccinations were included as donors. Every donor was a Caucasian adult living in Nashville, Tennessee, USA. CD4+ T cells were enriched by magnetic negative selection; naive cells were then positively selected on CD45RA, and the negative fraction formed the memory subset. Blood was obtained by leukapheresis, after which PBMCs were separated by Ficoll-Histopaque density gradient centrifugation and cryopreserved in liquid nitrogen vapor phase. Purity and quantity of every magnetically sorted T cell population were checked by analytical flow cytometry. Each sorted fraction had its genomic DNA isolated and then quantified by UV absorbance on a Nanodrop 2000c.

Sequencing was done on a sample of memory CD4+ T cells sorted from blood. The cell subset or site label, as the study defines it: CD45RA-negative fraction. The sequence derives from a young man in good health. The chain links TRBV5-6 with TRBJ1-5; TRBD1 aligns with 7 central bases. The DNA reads TGTGCCAGCAGCTGGGGACAGCTCAATCAGCCCCAGCATTTT. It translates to CASSWGQLNQPQHF. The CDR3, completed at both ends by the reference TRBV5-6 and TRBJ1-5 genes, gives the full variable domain DAGVTQSPTHLIKTRGQQVTLRCSPKSGHDTVSWYQQALGQGPQFIFQYYEEEERQRGNFPDRFSGHQFPNYSSELNVNALLLGDSALYLCASSWGQLNQPQHFGDGTRLSIL.